This entry is about one T cell receptor (beta chain). Authors' processing steps: For nucleated cells, counts were estimated from reference gene primer amplification. Here immunoSEQ multiplex PCR was the method, and the copy in TCRdb shows in-frame clones only, minus some. V, J and clone size are those of that table, while D and trimming were read from the DNA. The table records around 300,000 clones, about nine tenths of them present only once. This specimen belongs to a study of blood T cell repertoires in COVID-19. The germline V gene has CDR1 MNHEY and CDR2 SMNVEV (reference sequence). This CDR3 is 13 amino acids long. V was clipped by 4 bases and J by 7 bases; unmatched bases: 3.

V and J are TRBV27 and TRBJ1-5; TRBD1 agrees at 8 bases. The sample consisted of peripheral blood. The sequence was obtained from a woman younger than 45 with COVID-19, enrolled during active disease. CDR3 bases: TGTGCCAGCAGTTACAGGGGGGCCCAGCCCCAGCATTTT. Residues: CASSYRGAQPQHF.